Listed below are T cell receptor beta chains from one sample, sequenced in a study of OX40 agonist ivuxolimab in advanced cancers. The repertoire was sequenced with immunoSEQ multiplex PCR; TCRdb's copy has only in-frame clones and lacks some. The table has 55,000 to 80,000 clones, about four fifths seen once. Sequences were derived from CD4+ or CD8+ T cells sorted from blood, sampled in a trial of the OX40 agonist ivuxolimab. These receptors were obtained from an adult with an advanced solid tumor such as melanoma, head and neck, liver or kidney cancer. Each CDR3 is given with its conserved first and last residue. D genes are given only for firm matches. The size entry is marked missing in some rows and otherwise reads once, few, many or a size class.

length	D	J	size	V	CDR3	DNA
15	-	TRBJ1-3	-	TRBV5-4	CASSLDLNSGNTIYF	TGTGCCAGCAGCTTGGACTTAAACTCTGGAAACACCATATATTTT
15	-	TRBJ1-1	-	TRBV7-2	CASSEFGYLNTEAFF	TGTGCCAGCAGCGAGTTTGGGTACCTGAACACTGAAGCTTTCTTT
14	-	TRBJ1-2	-	TRBV30	CAWPASLRPSGYTF	TGTGCCTGGCCCGCCTCTCTTCGGCCGTCTGGCTACACCTTC
16	-	TRBJ1-1	-	TRBV5-1	CASSLTGFGMNTEAFF	TGCGCCAGCAGCTTGACCGGATTCGGTATGAACACTGAAGCTTTCTTT
16	-	TRBJ2-7	-	TRBV5-6	CASSTRRTFSSYEQYF	TGTGCCAGCAGCACCCGACGGACCTTTAGCTCCTACGAGCAGTACTTC
17	TRBD2	TRBJ2-1	-	TRBV18	CASSPAGLAGGSGEQFF	TGTGCCAGCTCACCCGCGGGACTAGCGGGGGGATCGGGTGAGCAGTTCTTC
14	TRBD1	TRBJ1-1	-	TRBV7-3	CASSTTGGGTEAFF	TGTGCCAGCAGCACGACAGGGGGCGGCACTGAAGCTTTCTTT
16	TRBD1	TRBJ2-3	-	TRBV9	CASSPKGRTGTDTQYF	TGTGCCAGCAGCCCCAAAGGGCGGACAGGGACAGATACGCAGTATTTT
12	-	TRBJ1-1	-	TRBV5-8	CASSLLSSGAFF	TGTGCCAGCAGCTTACTCTCCTCCGGGGCTTTCTTT
15	-	TRBJ1-6	-	TRBV7-6	CASSPNRVQNSPLHF	TGTGCCAGCAGCCCAAACAGGGTTCAGAATTCACCCCTCCACTTT
15	TRBD2	TRBJ2-3	once	TRBV11-1	CASSLRRGGEDTQYF	TGTGCCAGCAGCTTAAGGCGGGGGGGCGAAGATACGCAGTATTTT
14	-	TRBJ1-2	-	TRBV5-6	CASSLPTGSYGYTF	TGTGCCAGCAGCTTACCGACAGGCAGCTATGGCTACACCTTC
15	TRBD1	TRBJ1-5	-	TRBV16	CASSQTGQGDQPQHF	TGTGCCAGCAGCCAAACAGGACAGGGAGATCAGCCCCAGCATTTT
15	-	TRBJ1-1	-	TRBV5-6	CASSLPGSGNTEAFF	TGTGCCAGCAGCTTGCCCGGGTCCGGTAACACTGAAGCTTTCTTT
14	TRBD1	TRBJ2-7	-	TRBV11-1	CASSQTGGPYEQYF	TGTGCCAGCAGTCAGACAGGGGGGCCCTACGAGCAGTACTTC
16	TRBD1	TRBJ2-7	-	TRBV19	CASSIESGTGFHEQYF	TGTGCCAGTAGTATAGAATCCGGGACAGGGTTTCACGAGCAGTACTTC
13	TRBD1	TRBJ2-7	few	TRBV2	CASSDRGLDEQYF	TGTGCCAGCAGTGACAGGGGGTTGGACGAGCAGTACTTC
18	-	TRBJ2-6	-	TRBV5-1	CASSLTGLRSSGANVLTF	TGCGCCAGCAGCTTGACAGGACTGAGAAGCTCTGGGGCCAACGTCCTGACTTTC
15	-	TRBJ1-1	-	TRBV30	CAWRIPWGENTEAFF	TGTGCCTGGAGAATCCCGTGGGGGGAGAACACTGAAGCTTTCTTT
16	TRBD2	TRBJ2-5	-	TRBV30	CAWRNPGLVRGETQYF	TGTGCCTGGAGGAATCCGGGACTAGTGCGGGGGGAGACCCAGTACTTC
17	TRBD1	TRBJ1-6	few	TRBV4-2	CASSHTNTGQGNSPLHF	TGTGCCAGCAGCCACACTAACACGGGACAGGGGAATTCACCCCTCCACTTT
18	-	TRBJ2-6	-	TRBV4-2	CASSQGSNRETGANVLTF	TGTGCCAGCAGCCAAGGGTCGAATAGGGAAACTGGGGCCAACGTCCTGACTTTC
14	-	TRBJ1-1	-	TRBV27	CASSKQGLGAEAFF	TGTGCCAGCAGTAAACAGGGTCTGGGGGCTGAAGCTTTCTTT
16	TRBD2	TRBJ2-5	-	TRBV7-8	CASSLASRGGLETQYF	TGTGCCAGCAGCTTAGCGTCTCGGGGGGGCCTAGAGACCCAGTACTTC
16	TRBD1	TRBJ1-2	-	TRBV6-5	CASSYIRTGGHYGYTF	TGTGCCAGCAGTTACATCCGGACAGGGGGGCACTATGGCTACACCTTC
17	TRBD2	TRBJ2-5	-	TRBV5-4	CASSQLAGGPYRETQYF	TGTGCCAGCAGCCAACTAGCGGGGGGGCCTTATAGAGAGACCCAGTACTTC
15	TRBD1	TRBJ2-1	-	TRBV5-4	CASSPRDRVSNEQFF	TGTGCCAGCAGCCCACGGGACAGGGTCTCCAATGAGCAGTTCTTC
14	-	TRBJ1-5	-	TRBV19	CASSIEEGNQPQHF	TGTGCCAGTAGTATAGAGGAGGGCAATCAGCCCCAGCATTTT
16	-	TRBJ2-1	-	TRBV5-1	CASSPGGGAYSGEQFF	TGCGCCAGCAGCCCGGGTGGAGGGGCTTATTCTGGTGAGCAGTTCTTC
15	-	TRBJ1-6	-	TRBV5-1	CASSFTGHHNSPLHF	TGCGCCAGCAGCTTTACGGGACACCATAATTCACCCCTCCACTTT
13	-	TRBJ1-5	-	TRBV4-1	CASRRGAGQPQHF	TGCGCCAGCAGACGGGGGGCAGGTCAGCCCCAGCATTTT
15	-	TRBJ1-2	-	TRBV5-6	CASSPGHTIKYGYTF	TGTGCCAGCAGCCCCGGACATACTATCAAGTATGGCTACACCTTC
13	-	TRBJ1-1	-	TRBV11-1	CASSLTGNTEAFF	TGTGCCAGCAGCTTGACAGGGAACACTGAAGCTTTCTTT
18	TRBD2	TRBJ2-1	few	TRBV11-2	CASSLRLAGGYSYNEQFF	TGTGCCAGCAGCTTACGCCTAGCGGGGGGGTACTCCTACAATGAGCAGTTCTTC
17	TRBD1	TRBJ1-2	-	TRBV7-8	CASSLIVSGTGFGGYTF	TGTGCCAGCAGCCTAATCGTGTCCGGGACAGGGTTTGGTGGCTACACCTTC
13	TRBD1	TRBJ2-5	-	TRBV2	CASGLGTEETQYF	TGTGCCAGCGGATTAGGGACAGAAGAGACCCAGTACTTC
13	-	TRBJ1-2	-	TRBV6-5	CASSYTGNYGYTF	TGTGCCAGCAGTTACACGGGAAACTATGGCTACACCTTC
13	-	TRBJ2-7	-	TRBV27	CASRSFGDYEQYF	TGTGCCAGCAGGTCTTTTGGTGATTACGAGCAGTACTTC
18	TRBD2	TRBJ2-3	-	TRBV15	CATSRDSGGPRLSDTQYF	TGTGCCACCAGCAGAGATAGCGGGGGACCAAGGTTGTCTGATACGCAGTATTTT
14	-	TRBJ2-2	-	TRBV7-6	CASSSGSSTGELFF	TGTGCCAGCAGCTCCGGGTCCTCAACCGGGGAGCTGTTTTTT
13	-	TRBJ2-3	once	TRBV4-3	CASSQIGTDTQYF	TGCGCCAGCAGCCAGATTGGGACAGATACGCAGTATTTT
13	-	TRBJ2-7	many	TRBV6-5	CASSYSKGYEQYF	TGTGCCAGCAGTTACTCGAAAGGATACGAGCAGTACTTC
16	-	TRBJ2-1	-	TRBV9	CASSANGQPLYNEQFF	TGTGCCAGCAGCGCCAATGGACAGCCTCTTTACAATGAGCAGTTCTTC
15	TRBD2	TRBJ2-1	-	TRBV7-2	CASSLSGGAGNEQFF	TGTGCCAGCAGCTTAAGCGGGGGAGCGGGCAATGAGCAGTTCTTC
14	-	TRBJ1-5	-	TRBV10-3	CAISDRGVNQPQHF	TGTGCCATCAGTGATAGGGGCGTCAATCAGCCCCAGCATTTT
14	TRBD2	TRBJ2-7	-	TRBV6-5	CASSPREGDYEQYF	TGTGCCAGCAGCCCACGGGAGGGGGACTACGAGCAGTACTTC
13	TRBD1	TRBJ1-5	-	TRBV19	CASRQGVNQPQHF	TGTGCCAGCCGACAGGGGGTGAATCAGCCCCAGCATTTT
12	-	TRBJ2-1	-	TRBV25-1	CASSERNNEQFF	TGTGCCAGCAGTGAAAGGAACAATGAGCAGTTCTTC
19	TRBD2	TRBJ2-3	few	TRBV5-6	CASSFDSGGAGKNTDTQYF	TGTGCCAGCAGCTTTGACAGCGGGGGGGCCGGGAAAAACACAGATACGCAGTATTTT
15	TRBD1	TRBJ1-2	many	TRBV5-1	CASSSTQGGGYGYTF	TGCGCCAGCAGTTCCACACAGGGGGGTGGCTATGGCTACACCTTC
18	-	TRBJ2-1	-	TRBV19	CASTPRLGWGARVNEQFF	TGTGCCAGTACCCCACGGTTGGGGTGGGGGGCTCGCGTCAATGAGCAGTTCTTC
11	-	TRBJ1-1	-	TRBV5-1	CASSKPGRAFF	TGCGCCAGCAGCAAACCTGGGCGAGCTTTCTTT